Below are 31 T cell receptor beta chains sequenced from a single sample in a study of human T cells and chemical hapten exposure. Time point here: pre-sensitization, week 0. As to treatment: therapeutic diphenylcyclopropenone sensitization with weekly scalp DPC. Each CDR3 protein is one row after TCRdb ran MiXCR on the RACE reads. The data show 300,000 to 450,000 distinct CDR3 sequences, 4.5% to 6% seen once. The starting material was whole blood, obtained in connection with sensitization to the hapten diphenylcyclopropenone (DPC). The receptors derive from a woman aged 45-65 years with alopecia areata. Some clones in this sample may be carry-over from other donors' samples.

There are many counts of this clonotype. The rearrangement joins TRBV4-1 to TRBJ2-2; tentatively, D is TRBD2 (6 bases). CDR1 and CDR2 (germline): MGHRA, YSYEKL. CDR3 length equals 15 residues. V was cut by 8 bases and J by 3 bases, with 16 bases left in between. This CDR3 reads CASGRGTLDTGELFF. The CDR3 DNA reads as TGCGCCAGCGGGAGAGGGACTCTTGACACCGGGGAGCTGTTTTTT.

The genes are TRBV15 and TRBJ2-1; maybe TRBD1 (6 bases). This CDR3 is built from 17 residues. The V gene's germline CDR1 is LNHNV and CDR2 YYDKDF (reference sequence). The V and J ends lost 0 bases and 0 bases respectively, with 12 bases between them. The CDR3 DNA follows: TGTGCCACCAGCAGAGATCAAACAGGGCTCTCCTACAATGAGCAGTTCTTC. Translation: CATSRDQTGLSYNEQFF.

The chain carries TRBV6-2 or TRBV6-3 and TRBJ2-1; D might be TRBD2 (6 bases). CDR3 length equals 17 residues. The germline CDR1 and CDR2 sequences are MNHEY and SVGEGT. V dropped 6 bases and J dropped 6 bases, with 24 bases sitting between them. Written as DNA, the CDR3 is TGTGCCAGCAGACCCGCCCGGAGGGCCGTCTTTATCAATGAGCAGTTCTTC. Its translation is CASRPARRAVFINEQFF.

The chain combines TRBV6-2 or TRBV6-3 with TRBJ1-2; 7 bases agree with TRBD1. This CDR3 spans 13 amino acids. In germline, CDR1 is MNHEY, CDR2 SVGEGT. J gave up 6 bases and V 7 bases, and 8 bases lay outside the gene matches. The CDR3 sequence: CASTLGQADGYTF. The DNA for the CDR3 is TGTGCCAGCACCCTAGGACAGGCGGATGGCTACACCTTC.

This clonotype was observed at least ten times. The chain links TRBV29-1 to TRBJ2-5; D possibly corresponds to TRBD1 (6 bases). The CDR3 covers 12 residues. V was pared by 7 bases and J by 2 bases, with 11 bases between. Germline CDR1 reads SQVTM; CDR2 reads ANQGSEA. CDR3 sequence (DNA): TGCAGCGCGGACAGACAGCAAGAGACCCAGTACTTC. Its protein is CSADRQQETQYF. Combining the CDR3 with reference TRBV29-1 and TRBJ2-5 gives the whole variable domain SAVISQKPSRDICQRGTSLTIQCQVDSQVTMMFWYRQQPGQSLTLIATANQGSEATYESGFVIDKFPISRPNLTFSTLTVSNMSPEDSSIYLCSADRQQETQYFGPGTRLLVL.

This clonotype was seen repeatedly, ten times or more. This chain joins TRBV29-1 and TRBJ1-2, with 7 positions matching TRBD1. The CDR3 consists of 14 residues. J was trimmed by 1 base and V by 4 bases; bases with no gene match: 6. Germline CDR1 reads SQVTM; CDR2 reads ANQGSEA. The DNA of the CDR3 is TGCAGCGTTGGAGTCGGGACAGTTAACTATGGCTACACCTTC. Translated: CSVGVGTVNYGYTF.

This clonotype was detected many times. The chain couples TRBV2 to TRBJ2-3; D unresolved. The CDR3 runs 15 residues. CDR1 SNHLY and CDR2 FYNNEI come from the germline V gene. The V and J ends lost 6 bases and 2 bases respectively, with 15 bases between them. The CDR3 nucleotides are TGTGCCAGCAGGAAACTACCCACTCACACAGATACGCAGTATTTT. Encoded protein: CASRKLPTHTDTQYF.

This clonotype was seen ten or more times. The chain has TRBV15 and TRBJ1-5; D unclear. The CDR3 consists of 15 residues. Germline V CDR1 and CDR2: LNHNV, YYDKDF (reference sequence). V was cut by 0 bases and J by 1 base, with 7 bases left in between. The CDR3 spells CATSRDRGSNQPQHF. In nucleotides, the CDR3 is TGTGCCACCAGCAGAGATCGAGGGAGCAATCAGCCCCAGCATTTT.

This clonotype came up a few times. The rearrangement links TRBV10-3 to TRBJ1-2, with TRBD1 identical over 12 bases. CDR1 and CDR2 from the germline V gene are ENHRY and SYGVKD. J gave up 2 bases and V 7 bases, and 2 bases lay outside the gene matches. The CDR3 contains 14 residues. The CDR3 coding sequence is TGTGCCATCAAGGGACAGGGGGCAAACTATGGCTACACCTTC. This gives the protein CAIKGQGANYGYTF.

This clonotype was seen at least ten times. In DNA, the CDR3 is TGTGCCAGCAGCGGTCCTAGCGGGATCACAGATACGCAGTATTTT. It is translated as CASSGPSGITDTQYF. This sequence joins TRBV9 and TRBJ2-3; TRBD2 agrees at 9 bases. Germline V gives CDR1 SGDLS, CDR2 YYNGEE. CDR3 length: 15 residues. With V trimmed by 3 bases and J by 2 bases, 4 bases remained unmatched.

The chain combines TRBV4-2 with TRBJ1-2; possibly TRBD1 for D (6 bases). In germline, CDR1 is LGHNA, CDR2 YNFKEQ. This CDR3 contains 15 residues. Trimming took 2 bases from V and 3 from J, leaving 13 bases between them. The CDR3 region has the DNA TGTGCCAGCAGCCAAACTAGACAGGACGACTATGGCTACACCTTC. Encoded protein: CASSQTRQDDYGYTF.

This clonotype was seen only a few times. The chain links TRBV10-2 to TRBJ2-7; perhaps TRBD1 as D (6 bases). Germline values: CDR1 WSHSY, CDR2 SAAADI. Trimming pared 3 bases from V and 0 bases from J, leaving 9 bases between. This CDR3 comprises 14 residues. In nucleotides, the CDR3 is TGCGCCAGCAGTGATACAGGGTCCTCCTACGAGCAGTACTTC. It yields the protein CASSDTGSSYEQYF.

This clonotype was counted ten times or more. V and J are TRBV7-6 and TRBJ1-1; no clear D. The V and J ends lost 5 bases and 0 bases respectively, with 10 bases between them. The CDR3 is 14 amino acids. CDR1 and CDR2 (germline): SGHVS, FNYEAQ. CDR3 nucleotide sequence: TGTGCCAGCAGCCGTTGGACGGTGAACACTGAAGCTTTCTTT. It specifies CASSRWTVNTEAFF.

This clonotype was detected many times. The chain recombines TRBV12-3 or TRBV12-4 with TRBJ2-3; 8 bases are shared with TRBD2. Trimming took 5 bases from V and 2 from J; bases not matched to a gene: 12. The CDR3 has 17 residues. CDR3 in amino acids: CASSTARGGGPTDTQYF. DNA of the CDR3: TGTGCCAGCAGTACCGCTCGGGGCGGGGGGCCCACAGATACGCAGTATTTT.

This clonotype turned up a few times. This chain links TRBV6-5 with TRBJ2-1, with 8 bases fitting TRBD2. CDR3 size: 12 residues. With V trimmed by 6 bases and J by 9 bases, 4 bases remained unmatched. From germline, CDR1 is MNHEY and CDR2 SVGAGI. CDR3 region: CASRSGRGEQFF. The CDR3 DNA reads TGTGCCAGCAGGTCCGGGAGGGGTGAGCAGTTCTTC.

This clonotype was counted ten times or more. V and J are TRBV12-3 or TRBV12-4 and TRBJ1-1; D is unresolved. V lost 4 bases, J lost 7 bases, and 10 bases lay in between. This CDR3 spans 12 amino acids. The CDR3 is CASSWTGSEAFF. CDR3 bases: TGTGCCAGCAGTTGGACCGGGAGTGAAGCTTTCTTT.

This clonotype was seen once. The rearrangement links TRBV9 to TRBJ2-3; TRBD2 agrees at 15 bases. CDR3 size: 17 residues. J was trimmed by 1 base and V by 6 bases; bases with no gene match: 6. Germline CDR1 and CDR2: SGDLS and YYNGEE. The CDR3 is CASNGLAGGLRTDTQYF. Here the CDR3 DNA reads TGTGCCAGCAACGGACTAGCGGGGGGGCTTCGCACAGATACGCAGTATTTT.

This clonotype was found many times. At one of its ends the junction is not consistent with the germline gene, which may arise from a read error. This CDR3 reads CASSLSLGQYGSGANVLTF. The CDR3 region has the DNA TGTGCCAGCAGCTTATCCCTTGGACAGTATGGGTCTGGGGCCAACGTCCTGACTTTC. The chain joins TRBV27 to TRBJ2-6; maybe TRBD1 (6 bases). Germline loops: CDR1 MNHEY, CDR2 SMNVEV (reference sequence). This CDR3 contains 19 residues.

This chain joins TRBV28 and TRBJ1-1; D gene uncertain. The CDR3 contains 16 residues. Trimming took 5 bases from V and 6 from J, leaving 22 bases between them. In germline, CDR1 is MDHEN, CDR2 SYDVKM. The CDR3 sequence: CASSPHITGGRAEAFF. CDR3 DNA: TGTGCCAGCAGTCCCCATATAACCGGAGGGAGAGCTGAAGCTTTCTTT.

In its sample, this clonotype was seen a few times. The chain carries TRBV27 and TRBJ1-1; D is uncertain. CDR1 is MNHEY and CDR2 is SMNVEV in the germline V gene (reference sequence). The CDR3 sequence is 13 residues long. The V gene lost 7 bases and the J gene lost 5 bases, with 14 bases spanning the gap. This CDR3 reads CASKQVGWTEAFF. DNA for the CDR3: TGTGCCAGCAAGCAGGTAGGATGGACTGAAGCTTTCTTT.

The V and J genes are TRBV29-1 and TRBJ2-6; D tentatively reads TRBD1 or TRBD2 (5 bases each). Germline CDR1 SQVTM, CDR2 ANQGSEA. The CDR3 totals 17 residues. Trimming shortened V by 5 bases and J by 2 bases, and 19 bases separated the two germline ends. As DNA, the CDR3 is TGCAGCGTTAAGGTGGGGGATCCTACTGCTGGGGCCAACGTCCTGACTTTC. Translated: CSVKVGDPTAGANVLTF.

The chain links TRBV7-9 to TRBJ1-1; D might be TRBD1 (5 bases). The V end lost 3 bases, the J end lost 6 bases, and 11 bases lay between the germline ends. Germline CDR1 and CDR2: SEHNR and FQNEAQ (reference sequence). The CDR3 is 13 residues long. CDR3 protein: CASSFNRGSEAFF. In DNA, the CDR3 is TGTGCCAGCAGCTTCAACCGGGGGTCTGAAGCTTTCTTT.

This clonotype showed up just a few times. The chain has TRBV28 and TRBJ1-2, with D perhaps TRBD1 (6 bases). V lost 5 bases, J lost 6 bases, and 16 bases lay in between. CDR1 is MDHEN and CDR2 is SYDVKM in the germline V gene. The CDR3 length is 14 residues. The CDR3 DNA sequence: TGTGCCAGCAGTCCGCCCACAGGGCGCCATGGCTACACCTTC. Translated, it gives CASSPPTGRHGYTF.

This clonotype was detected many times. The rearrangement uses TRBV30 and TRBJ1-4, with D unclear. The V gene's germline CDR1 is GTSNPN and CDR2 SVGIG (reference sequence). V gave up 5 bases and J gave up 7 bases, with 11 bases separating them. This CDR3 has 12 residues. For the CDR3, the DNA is TGTGCCTGGGCCCTGGGTAGTGAAAAACTGTTTTTT. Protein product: CAWALGSEKLFF.

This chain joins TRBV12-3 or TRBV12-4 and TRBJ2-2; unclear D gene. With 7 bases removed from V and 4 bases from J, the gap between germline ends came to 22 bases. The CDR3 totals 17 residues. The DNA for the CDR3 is TGTGCCAGCACCTATCTGTTGTTGGCGGATCGCACCGGGGAGCTGTTTTTT. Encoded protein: CASTYLLLADRTGELFF.

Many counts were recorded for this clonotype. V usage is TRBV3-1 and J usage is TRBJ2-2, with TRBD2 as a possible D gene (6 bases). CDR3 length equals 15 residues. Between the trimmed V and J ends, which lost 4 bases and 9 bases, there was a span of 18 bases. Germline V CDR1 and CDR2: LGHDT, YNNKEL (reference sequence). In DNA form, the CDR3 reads TGTGCCAGCAGCCCCCAAAGCGGAGGGGCGAGGGAGCTGTTTTTT. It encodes CASSPQSGGARELFF.

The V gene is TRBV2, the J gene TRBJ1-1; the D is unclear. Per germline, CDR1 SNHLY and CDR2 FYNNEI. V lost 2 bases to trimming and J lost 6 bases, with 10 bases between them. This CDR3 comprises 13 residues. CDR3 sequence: CASSEIGTAEAFF. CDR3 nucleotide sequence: TGTGCCAGCAGTGAAATTGGTACGGCTGAAGCTTTCTTT. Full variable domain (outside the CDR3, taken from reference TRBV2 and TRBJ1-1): EPEVTQTPSHQVTQMGQEVILRCVPISNHLYFYWYRQILGQKVEFLVSFYNNEISEKSEIFDDQFSVERPDGSNFTLKIRSTKLEDSAMYFCASSEIGTAEAFFGQGTRLTVV.

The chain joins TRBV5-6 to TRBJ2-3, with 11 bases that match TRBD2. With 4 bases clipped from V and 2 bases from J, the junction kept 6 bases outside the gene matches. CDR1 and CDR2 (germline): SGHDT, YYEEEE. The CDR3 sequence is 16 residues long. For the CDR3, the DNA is TGTGCCAGCAGCAAGAGACTAGCGGGGTCCACAGATACGCAGTATTTT. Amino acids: CASSKRLAGSTDTQYF.

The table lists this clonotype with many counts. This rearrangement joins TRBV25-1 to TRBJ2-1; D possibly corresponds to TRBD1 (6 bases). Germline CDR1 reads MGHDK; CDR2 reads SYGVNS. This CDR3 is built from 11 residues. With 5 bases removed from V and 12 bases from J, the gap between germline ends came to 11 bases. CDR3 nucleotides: TGTGCCAGCAGTAGTCAGGGGTGGCAGTTCTTC. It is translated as CASSSQGWQFF. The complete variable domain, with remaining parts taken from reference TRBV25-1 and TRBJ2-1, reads EADIYQTPRYLVIGTGKKITLECSQTMGHDKMYWYQQDPGMELHLIHYSYGVNSTEKGDLSSESTVSRIRTEHFPLTLESARPSHTSQYLCASSSQGWQFFGPGTRLTVL.

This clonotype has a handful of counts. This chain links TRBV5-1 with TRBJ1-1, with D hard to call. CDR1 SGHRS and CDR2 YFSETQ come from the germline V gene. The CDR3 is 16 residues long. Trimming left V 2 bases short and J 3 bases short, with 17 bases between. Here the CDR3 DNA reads TGCGCCAGCAGCTTTGAGGGCAGGCTGTGGTACACTGAAGCTTTCTTT. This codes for CASSFEGRLWYTEAFF. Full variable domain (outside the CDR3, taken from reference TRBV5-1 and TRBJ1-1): KAGVTQTPRYLIKTRGQQVTLSCSPISGHRSVSWYQQTPGQGLQFLFEYFSETQRNKGNFPGRFSGRQFSNSRSEMNVSTLELGDSALYLCASSFEGRLWYTEAFFGQGTRLTVV.

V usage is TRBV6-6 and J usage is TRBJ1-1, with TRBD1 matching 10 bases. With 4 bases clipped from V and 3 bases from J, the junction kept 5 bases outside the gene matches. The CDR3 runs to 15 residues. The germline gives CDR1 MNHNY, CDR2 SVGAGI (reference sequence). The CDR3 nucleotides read TGTGCCAGCAGTTTCGCCGGGACAGGGGACACTGAAGCTTTCTTT. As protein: CASSFAGTGDTEAFF.